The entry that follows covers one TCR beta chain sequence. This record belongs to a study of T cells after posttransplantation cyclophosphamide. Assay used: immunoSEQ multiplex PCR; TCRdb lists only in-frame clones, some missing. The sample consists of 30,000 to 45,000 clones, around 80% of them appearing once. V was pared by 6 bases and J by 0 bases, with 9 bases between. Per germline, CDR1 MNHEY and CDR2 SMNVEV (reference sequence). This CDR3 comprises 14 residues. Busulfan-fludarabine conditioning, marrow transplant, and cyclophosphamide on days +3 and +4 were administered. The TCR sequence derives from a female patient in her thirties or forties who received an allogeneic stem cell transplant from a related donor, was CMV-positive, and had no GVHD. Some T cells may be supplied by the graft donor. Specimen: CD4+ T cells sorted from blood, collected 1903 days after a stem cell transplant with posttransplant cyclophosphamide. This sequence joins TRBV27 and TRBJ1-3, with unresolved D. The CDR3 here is CASSSYPSGNTIYF. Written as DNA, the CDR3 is TGTGCCAGCAGCTCGTATCCCTCTGGAAACACCATATATTTT.